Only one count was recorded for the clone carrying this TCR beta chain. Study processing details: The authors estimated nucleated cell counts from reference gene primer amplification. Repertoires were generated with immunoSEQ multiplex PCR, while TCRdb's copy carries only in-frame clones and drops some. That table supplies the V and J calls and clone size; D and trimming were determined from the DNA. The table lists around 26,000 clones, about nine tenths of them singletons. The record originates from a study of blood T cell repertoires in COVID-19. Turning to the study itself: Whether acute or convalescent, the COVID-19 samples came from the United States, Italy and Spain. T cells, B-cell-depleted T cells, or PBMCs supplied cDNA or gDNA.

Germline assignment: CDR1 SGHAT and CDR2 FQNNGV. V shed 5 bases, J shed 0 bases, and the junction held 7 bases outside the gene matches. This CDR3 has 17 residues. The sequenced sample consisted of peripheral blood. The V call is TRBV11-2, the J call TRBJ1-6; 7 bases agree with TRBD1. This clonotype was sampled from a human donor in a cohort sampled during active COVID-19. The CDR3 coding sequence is TGTGCCAGCAGCCCAGGGACAGAAAGCTCCTATAATTCACCCCTCCACTTT. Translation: CASSPGTESSYNSPLHF.